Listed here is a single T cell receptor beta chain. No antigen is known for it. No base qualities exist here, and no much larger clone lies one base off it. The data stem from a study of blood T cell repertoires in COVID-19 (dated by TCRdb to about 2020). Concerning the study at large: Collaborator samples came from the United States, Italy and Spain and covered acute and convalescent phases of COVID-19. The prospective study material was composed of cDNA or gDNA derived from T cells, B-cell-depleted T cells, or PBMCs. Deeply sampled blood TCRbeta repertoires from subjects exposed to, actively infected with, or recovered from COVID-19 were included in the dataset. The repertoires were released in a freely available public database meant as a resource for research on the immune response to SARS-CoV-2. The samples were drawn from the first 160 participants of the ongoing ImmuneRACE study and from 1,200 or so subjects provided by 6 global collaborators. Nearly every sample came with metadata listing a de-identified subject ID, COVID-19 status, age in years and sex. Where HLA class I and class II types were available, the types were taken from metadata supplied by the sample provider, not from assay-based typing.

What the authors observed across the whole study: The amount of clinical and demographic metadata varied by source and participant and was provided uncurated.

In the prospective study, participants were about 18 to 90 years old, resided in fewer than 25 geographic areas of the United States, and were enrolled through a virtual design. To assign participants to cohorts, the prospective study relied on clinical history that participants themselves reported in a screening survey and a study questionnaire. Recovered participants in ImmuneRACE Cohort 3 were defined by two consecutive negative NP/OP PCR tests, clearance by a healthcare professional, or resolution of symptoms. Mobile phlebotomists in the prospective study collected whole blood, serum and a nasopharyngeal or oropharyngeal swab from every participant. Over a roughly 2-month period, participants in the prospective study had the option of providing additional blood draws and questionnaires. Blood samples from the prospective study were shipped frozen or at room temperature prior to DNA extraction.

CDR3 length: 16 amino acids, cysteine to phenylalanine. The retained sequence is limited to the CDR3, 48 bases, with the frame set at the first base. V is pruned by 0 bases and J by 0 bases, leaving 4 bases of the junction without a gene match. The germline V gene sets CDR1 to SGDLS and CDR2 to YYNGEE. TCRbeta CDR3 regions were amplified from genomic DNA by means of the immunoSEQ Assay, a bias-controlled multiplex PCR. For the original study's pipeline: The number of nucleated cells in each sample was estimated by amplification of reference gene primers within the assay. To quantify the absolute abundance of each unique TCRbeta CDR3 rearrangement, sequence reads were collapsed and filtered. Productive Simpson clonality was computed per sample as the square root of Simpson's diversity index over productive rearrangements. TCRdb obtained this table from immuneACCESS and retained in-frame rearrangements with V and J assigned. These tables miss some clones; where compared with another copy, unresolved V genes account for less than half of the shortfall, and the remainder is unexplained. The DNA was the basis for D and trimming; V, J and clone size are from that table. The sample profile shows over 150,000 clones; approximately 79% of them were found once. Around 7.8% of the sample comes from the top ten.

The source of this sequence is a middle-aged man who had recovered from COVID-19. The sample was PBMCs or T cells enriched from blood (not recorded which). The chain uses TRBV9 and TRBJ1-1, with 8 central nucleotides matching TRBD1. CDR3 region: CASSVAGTGLNTEAFF. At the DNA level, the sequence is TGTGCCAGCAGCGTAGCTGGGACAGGCCTGAACACTGAAGCTTTCTTT.